This is a list of T cell receptor beta chains from one sample in a study of identical twins. TCRdb re-called the 5' RACE reads with MiXCR, one entry per CDR3 protein. The sample yields 450,000 to 500,000 distinct CDR3 sequences, 14% seen once. These records were also assigned to another study, of yellow fever vaccine responses in identical twins.

The sample comprised CD4+ T cells sorted from blood. The origin of the receptors is a young woman in good health. Each CDR3 is given with its conserved first and last residue. The order of the fields is D gene, V gene, clone size, J gene, CDR3 DNA, CDR3 protein. A D gene is named only where the DNA matches it firmly. Expanded clones are given a class, and other clones once, few, many or no size at all.

D gene: NA
V gene: TRBV10-2
clone size: NA
J gene: TRBJ2-1
CDR3 DNA: TGCGCCAGCAGTATCGAATTAAGCGGCAATGAGCAGTTCTTC
CDR3 protein: CASSIELSGNEQFF

D gene: NA
V gene: TRBV10-3
clone size: few
J gene: TRBJ2-3
CDR3 DNA: TGTGCCATCAGTGAGGAGGCTTATCGCACAGATACGCAGTATTTT
CDR3 protein: CAISEEAYRTDTQYF

D gene: NA
V gene: TRBV6-2/TRBV6-3
clone size: few
J gene: TRBJ2-1
CDR3 DNA: TGTGCCAGCAGTTACGGTCCCCTCTCGACACTCGATGAGCAGTTCTTC
CDR3 protein: CASSYGPLSTLDEQFF

D gene: TRBD1
V gene: TRBV3-1
clone size: NA
J gene: TRBJ2-7
CDR3 DNA: TGTGCCAGCAGAAGGACAGGGATATCGTACGAGCAGTACTTC
CDR3 protein: CASRRTGISYEQYF

D gene: TRBD2
V gene: TRBV7-2
clone size: once
J gene: TRBJ2-2
CDR3 DNA: TGTGCCAGCAGCCCGAAAGCGGGGGGTATAGTTGCCGGGGAGCTGTTTTTT
CDR3 protein: CASSPKAGGIVAGELFF

D gene: NA
V gene: TRBV6-5
clone size: many
J gene: TRBJ2-1
CDR3 DNA: TGTGCCAGCAGTTACTCGGGCGGGGCCCTATCCTACAATGAGCAGTTCTTC
CDR3 protein: CASSYSGGALSYNEQFF

D gene: NA
V gene: TRBV12-3/TRBV12-4
clone size: few
J gene: TRBJ2-1
CDR3 DNA: TGTGCCAGCAGTAAGGGGGGTCAGCAGTTCTTC
CDR3 protein: CASSKGGQQFF

D gene: NA
V gene: TRBV21-1
clone size: many
J gene: TRBJ2-7
CDR3 DNA: TGTGCCAGCAGCACTAAGAATCCCTACGAGCAGTACTTC
CDR3 protein: CASSTKNPYEQYF

D gene: NA
V gene: TRBV10-3
clone size: few
J gene: TRBJ2-7
CDR3 DNA: TGTGCCATCAGTGAGATAGCGGTTACCTACGAGCAGTACTTC
CDR3 protein: CAISEIAVTYEQYF

D gene: TRBD2
V gene: TRBV3-1
clone size: many
J gene: TRBJ2-5
CDR3 DNA: TGTGCCAGCAGCCCCGCGGGACTAGCGGGAGCAGAGACCCAGTACTTC
CDR3 protein: CASSPAGLAGAETQYF

D gene: NA
V gene: TRBV12-3/TRBV12-4
clone size: few
J gene: TRBJ1-1
CDR3 DNA: TGTGCCAGCAGTTTCGGCAGGGGAAGGCCTGAAGCTTTCTTT
CDR3 protein: CASSFGRGRPEAFF

D gene: NA
V gene: TRBV2
clone size: NA
J gene: TRBJ2-7
CDR3 DNA: TGTGCCAGCAGTGTGGAGCGACAGTACTACGAGCAGTACTTC
CDR3 protein: CASSVERQYYEQYF

D gene: TRBD1
V gene: TRBV11-2
clone size: NA
J gene: TRBJ1-6
CDR3 DNA: TGTGCCAGCAGCCCGACAGGGAGGGCTTCACCCCTCCACTTT
CDR3 protein: CASSPTGRASPLHF

D gene: NA
V gene: TRBV14
clone size: many
J gene: TRBJ2-1
CDR3 DNA: TGTGCCAGCAGCCAAGGGCGGTACAATGAGCAGTTCTTC
CDR3 protein: CASSQGRYNEQFF

D gene: NA
V gene: TRBV12-3/TRBV12-4
clone size: few
J gene: TRBJ1-1
CDR3 DNA: TGTGCCAGCAGTTTAGGAGGGGATAGTGTTGAAGCTTTCTTT
CDR3 protein: CASSLGGDSVEAFF

D gene: NA
V gene: TRBV6-2/TRBV6-3
clone size: few
J gene: TRBJ2-7
CDR3 DNA: TGTGCCAGCACCCTGGGCAGGGATATAACCTACGAGCAGTACTTC
CDR3 protein: CASTLGRDITYEQYF

D gene: NA
V gene: TRBV5-1
clone size: NA
J gene: TRBJ2-1
CDR3 DNA: TGCGCCAGCAGCCCAATAACTAGCATTTTCTCCTACAATGAGCAGTTCTTC
CDR3 protein: CASSPITSIFSYNEQFF

D gene: TRBD1
V gene: TRBV5-1
clone size: many
J gene: TRBJ1-2
CDR3 DNA: TGCGCCAGCAGCCCAGGGACAGGATGGTACTATGGCTACACCTTC
CDR3 protein: CASSPGTGWYYGYTF

D gene: TRBD2
V gene: TRBV7-2
clone size: few
J gene: TRBJ2-3
CDR3 DNA: TGTGCCAGCAGCCCCCGCGGGGGGTCCGGGAGGAATACGCAGTATTTT
CDR3 protein: CASSPRGGSGRNTQYF

D gene: NA
V gene: TRBV27
clone size: many
J gene: TRBJ2-7
CDR3 DNA: TGTGCCAGCAGATCCTACGAGCAGTACTTC
CDR3 protein: CASRSYEQYF

D gene: NA
V gene: TRBV29-1
clone size: few
J gene: TRBJ2-3
CDR3 DNA: TGCAGCGTTGAGTTTACAGATACGCAGTATTTC
CDR3 protein: CSVEFTDTQYF

D gene: NA
V gene: TRBV24-1
clone size: NA
J gene: TRBJ1-5
CDR3 DNA: TGTGCCACCAGTGACCCGACAGATAATCAGCCCCAGCATTTT
CDR3 protein: CATSDPTDNQPQHF

D gene: TRBD1
V gene: TRBV28
clone size: few
J gene: TRBJ1-6
CDR3 DNA: TGTGCCAGCATCTCGACAGGGGCCTATAATTCACCCCTCCACTTT
CDR3 protein: CASISTGAYNSPLHF

D gene: TRBD2
V gene: TRBV5-4
clone size: few
J gene: TRBJ2-7
CDR3 DNA: TGTGCCAGCAGCTTGGGAACCGGGACTACAACCTACGAGCAGTACTTC
CDR3 protein: CASSLGTGTTTYEQYF

D gene: TRBD2
V gene: TRBV7-2
clone size: NA
J gene: TRBJ2-3
CDR3 DNA: TGTGCCGCTGGGACTAGCGGAGTAACAGATACGCAGTATTTT
CDR3 protein: CAAGTSGVTDTQYF

D gene: TRBD1
V gene: TRBV2
clone size: many
J gene: TRBJ1-1
CDR3 DNA: TGTGCCAGCAGTGGCCCTATGACAGGGGCGAACACTGAAGCTTTCTTT
CDR3 protein: CASSGPMTGANTEAFF

D gene: NA
V gene: TRBV2
clone size: few
J gene: TRBJ2-7
CDR3 DNA: TGTGCCAGCAGTTCAGCGGACGAGCAGTACTTC
CDR3 protein: CASSSADEQYF

D gene: TRBD1
V gene: TRBV5-6
clone size: NA
J gene: TRBJ1-2
CDR3 DNA: TGTGCCAGCAGCTCAGGGACAGGTGATAACTATGGCTACACCTTC
CDR3 protein: CASSSGTGDNYGYTF

D gene: TRBD1
V gene: TRBV29-1
clone size: few
J gene: TRBJ2-7
CDR3 DNA: TGCAGCGTGGGACAGGGAGGCTACGAGCAGTACTTC
CDR3 protein: CSVGQGGYEQYF

D gene: TRBD1
V gene: TRBV9
clone size: NA
J gene: TRBJ1-5
CDR3 DNA: TGTGCCAGCAGCGTAGAGGGGACAGGGGGTCAGCCCCAGCATTTT
CDR3 protein: CASSVEGTGGQPQHF

D gene: NA
V gene: TRBV7-8
clone size: NA
J gene: TRBJ1-1
CDR3 DNA: TGTGCCAGCAGCCCCCCCCGGCGCGGGGGCCAAGTGAACACTGAAGCTTTCTTT
CDR3 protein: CASSPPRRGGQVNTEAFF

D gene: NA
V gene: TRBV29-1
clone size: NA
J gene: TRBJ2-1
CDR3 DNA: TGCAGCGTTGACAGGGGATACAATGAGCAGTTCTTC
CDR3 protein: CSVDRGYNEQFF

D gene: TRBD2
V gene: TRBV20-1
clone size: NA
J gene: TRBJ2-5
CDR3 DNA: TGCAGTGCTACCCGGACTAGCGGGGCGGGGGAGACCCAGTACTTC
CDR3 protein: CSATRTSGAGETQYF

D gene: NA
V gene: TRBV5-8
clone size: NA
J gene: TRBJ1-5
CDR3 DNA: TGTGCCAGTCAGGGTCTCAATCAGCCCCAGCATTTT
CDR3 protein: CASQGLNQPQHF

D gene: NA
V gene: TRBV11-2
clone size: few
J gene: TRBJ2-3
CDR3 DNA: TGTGCCAGCAGCTTAGGGCCCAGCGGAGGGGATACGCAGTATTTT
CDR3 protein: CASSLGPSGGDTQYF

D gene: NA
V gene: TRBV15
clone size: NA
J gene: TRBJ2-2
CDR3 DNA: TGTGCCACCAGCAGATTTACAGGGGTAACTAGCGGCACCGGGGAGCTGTTTTTT
CDR3 protein: CATSRFTGVTSGTGELFF

D gene: TRBD2
V gene: TRBV9
clone size: NA
J gene: TRBJ2-5
CDR3 DNA: TGTGCCAGCAGCGTAGGGGCCGGGAGGATTCTAGAGACCCAGTACTTC
CDR3 protein: CASSVGAGRILETQYF